Following are 24 T cell receptor beta chains from one sample sequenced in a study of regulatory T cells in long-lasting Graves disease. Described time point: newly diagnosed GD, antithyroid drugs for less than 3 months. From PBMCs, RNA was extracted and then used to make the TCR library. TCR beta libraries were built with iRepertoire HTBI primers and Arm-PCR of CDR3 regions. A single record per CDR3 protein comes from TCRdb applying MiXCR to the multiplex PCR reads. The sample lists approximately 460,000 distinct CDR3 sequences; around 17% were seen once. These data were also filed under a second study, of T cells in Graves' hyperthyroidism and ophthalmopathy.

Sequenced material: peripheral blood mononuclear cells (PBMCs), taken at new diagnosis, from a patient treated with antithyroid drugs. These receptor sequences come from a woman in her 30s with Graves disease.

Only one count was recorded for this clonotype. Being one base from a much bigger clone, this may be a read error. This chain links TRBV20-1 with TRBJ1-1, with 8 bases matching TRBD1. Germline V lookup: CDR1 DFQATT, CDR2 SNEGSKA (reference sequence). CDR3 length: 18 amino acids. This CDR3 is CSARRHRSRLDRGTEACF. In DNA form, the CDR3 reads TGCAGTGCTCGGCGTCATCGATCAAGGCTAGACAGGGGCACTGAAGCTTGCTTT.

There are many counts of this clonotype. The genes are TRBV24-1 and TRBJ2-3, with a possible D match to TRBD1 (6 bases). CDR1 is KGHDR and CDR2 is SFDVKD in the germline V gene. The CDR3 covers 16 residues. V was pared by 3 bases and J by 2 bases, with 14 bases between. In nucleotides, the CDR3 is TGTGCCACCAGTGATCCGGGGACAAGAGTCACAGATACGCAGTATTTT. Its protein is CATSDPGTRVTDTQYF.

Ten or more counts support this clonotype. This chain uses TRBV10-3 with TRBJ1-5; D perhaps matches TRBD1 (5 bases). Trimming took 0 bases from V and 7 from J, leaving 10 bases between them. CDR1 and CDR2 from the germline V gene are ENHRY and SYGVKD. The CDR3 extends over 14 amino acids. CDR3 residues: CAISESRGEQPQHF. Written as DNA, the CDR3 is TGTGCCATCAGTGAGTCTCGGGGGGAACAGCCCCAGCATTTT.

This clonotype was recorded at least ten times. The chain has TRBV7-2 and TRBJ2-3; D is ambiguous. The CDR3 extends over 14 amino acids. Looked up from germline, CDR1 is SGHTA and CDR2 is FQGNSA. V lost 5 bases and J lost 0, with 9 bases in between. The CDR3 region is CASSPYSSTDTQYF. CDR3 nucleotide sequence: TGTGCCAGCAGCCCTTACTCGAGCACAGATACGCAGTATTTT. Using reference TRBV7-2 and TRBJ2-3 for the parts outside the CDR3, the full variable domain is GAGVSQSPSNKVTEKGKDVELRCDPISGHTALYWYRQSLGQGLEFLIYFQGNSAPDKSGLPSDRFSAERTGGSVSTLTIQRTQQEDSAVYLCASSPYSSTDTQYFGPGTRLTVL.

This clonotype was counted ten times or more. The genes are TRBV7-2 and TRBJ2-7; 13 bases line up with TRBD2. Germline CDR1 and CDR2: SGHTA and FQGNSA. V shed 6 bases, J shed 5 bases, and the junction held 4 bases outside the gene matches. CDR3 length equals 14 residues. The CDR3 loop reads CASRPGLAGDEQYF. CDR3 in DNA: TGTGCCAGCAGACCCGGACTAGCGGGAGACGAGCAGTACTTC.

This clonotype was detected many times. The CDR3 coding sequence is TGTGCCATCAGTGAATGGGCTAGGGGCCAAGAGACCCAGTACTTC. As protein: CAISEWARGQETQYF. This chain links TRBV10-3 with TRBJ2-5; a weak D match, TRBD1 (5 bases). The CDR3 consists of 15 residues. The germline V and J ends were trimmed by 3 bases and 1 base, with 12 bases remaining between them. Germline V gene sequence: CDR1 ENHRY, CDR2 SYGVKD.

This clonotype came up many times. The V and J genes are TRBV20-1 and TRBJ2-7; perhaps TRBD1 as D (6 bases). The CDR3 totals 14 residues. V dropped 2 bases and J dropped 5 bases, with 16 bases sitting between them. Looked up from germline, CDR1 is DFQATT and CDR2 is SNEGSKA (reference sequence). CDR3 nucleotide sequence: TGCAGTGCTAGAAGCACAGGGCGCTTCCACGAGCAGTACTTC. This sequence encodes CSARSTGRFHEQYF.

This clonotype was counted at least ten times. This chain links TRBV20-1 with TRBJ2-7; 10 bases agree with TRBD2. J gave up 5 bases and V 6 bases, and 7 bases lay outside the gene matches. Germline CDR1 and CDR2: DFQATT and SNEGSKA (reference sequence). The CDR3 contains 13 residues. The DNA for the CDR3 is TGCAGTGCCGAGCGGGAGGGTTTAAACGAGCAGTACTTC. Encoded protein: CSAEREGLNEQYF.

This clonotype was observed many times. This chain links TRBV24-1 with TRBJ1-5; no clear D gene. The CDR3 runs to 14 residues. Deletions cut 7 bases from V and 5 bases from J, with 14 bases between. CDR1 KGHDR and CDR2 SFDVKD come from the germline V gene. The CDR3 DNA sequence: TGTGCCACCAGCAGCGGAGCTCCCCATCAGCCCCAGCATTTT. This encodes CATSSGAPHQPQHF.

Here the CDR3 DNA reads TGTGCCAGCAGTTACCCCCGGGGGACTCAGCCCCAGCATTTT. Translated, it gives CASSYPRGTQPQHF. V gene TRBV28 combines with J gene TRBJ1-5, with D possibly matching TRBD1 (5 bases). Germline V gives CDR1 MDHEN, CDR2 SYDVKM. This CDR3 region has 14 residues. Trimming took 4 bases from V and 6 from J, leaving 13 bases between them.

This clonotype occurred many times. One end of the junction fails to match germline, which may point to a read error. The J gene is TRBJ2-5, the V gene TRBV20-1; no clear D gene. This CDR3 contains 11 residues. Germline V gene data show CDR1 as DFQATT and CDR2 as SNEGSKA (reference sequence). CDR3 coding DNA: TGCAGTGCCAGAGGCCAGGAGACCCAGTACTTC. Translating gives CSARGQETQYF.

This clonotype was counted only a few times. V usage is TRBV24-1 and J usage is TRBJ1-2; tentatively, D is TRBD1 (5 bases). Germline V gene lookup returns CDR1 KGHDR and CDR2 SFDVKD. CDR3 length equals 12 residues. Trimming pared 4 bases from V and 10 bases from J, leaving 12 bases between. CDR3 residues: CATSEKYGTYTF. As DNA, the CDR3 is TGTGCCACCAGTGAGAAGTACGGGACCTACACCTTC.

The sample holds many counts of this clonotype. The gene calls are TRBV28 and TRBJ1-1; tentative D call: TRBD1 (5 bases). V was cut by 2 bases and J by 5 bases, with 9 bases left in between. CDR1 and CDR2 from the germline V gene are MDHEN and SYDVKM. This CDR3 is built from 13 residues. CDR3 loop: CASSLIGETEAFF. CDR3 bases: TGTGCCAGCAGTTTAATAGGGGAGACTGAAGCTTTCTTT.

The chain carries TRBV24-1 and TRBJ1-2; TRBD1 might be the D (5 bases). V was pared by 3 bases and J by 8 bases, with 12 bases between. Germline assignment: CDR1 KGHDR and CDR2 SFDVKD. CDR3 length: 13 amino acids. The DNA for the CDR3 is TGTGCCACCAGTGATCTTTTGTGGGGCGGCTACACCTTC. This translates into CATSDLLWGGYTF.

This clonotype was recorded at least ten times. J is TRBJ2-3 and V is TRBV30; either TRBD1 or TRBD2 may fit D (6 bases each). The germline V and J ends were trimmed by 0 bases and 2 bases, with 9 bases remaining between them. The CDR3 has 14 residues. Germline assignment: CDR1 GTSNPN and CDR2 SVGIG (reference sequence). DNA for the CDR3: TGTGCCTGGAGTGTAGGGGGACTCACAGATACGCAGTATTTT. Protein sequence: CAWSVGGLTDTQYF.

This clonotype was seen a single time. This chain uses TRBV27 with TRBJ2-5; D tentatively fits TRBD1 or TRBD2 (6 bases each). This CDR3 has 14 residues. Trimming took 2 bases from V and 5 from J, leaving 12 bases between them. Germline-derived CDR1 and CDR2 are MNHEY and SMNVEV (reference sequence). The CDR3 loop reads CASSLLPGAETQYF. The CDR3 DNA is TGTGCCAGCAGTTTACTCCCGGGGGCGGAGACCCAGTACTTC.

This clonotype was observed at least ten times. V is TRBV5-6 and J is TRBJ1-5; D might be TRBD1 (6 bases). This CDR3 is built from 16 residues. Looked up from germline, CDR1 is SGHDT and CDR2 is YYEEEE. V lost 4 bases to trimming and J lost 3 bases, with 17 bases between them. In DNA, the CDR3 is TGTGCCAGCAGCGTAAGACCAGGGGTGGTCAATCAGCCCCAGCATTTT. Amino acid sequence: CASSVRPGVVNQPQHF.

This clonotype was found many times. A read error may account for a junction end that differs from germline. The V and J genes are TRBV5-1 and TRBJ1-2; D might be TRBD1 (5 bases). The CDR3 totals 15 residues. In germline, CDR1 is SGHRS, CDR2 YFSETQ. Here the CDR3 DNA reads TGTGCCAGCAGCTTGGTGGGGGACGTACCCTATGGCTACACCTTC. Its translation: CASSLVGDVPYGYTF.

The sample holds many counts of this clonotype. The chain couples TRBV11-3 to TRBJ2-1, with TRBD2 matching over 7 bases. The CDR3 runs 18 residues. Germline V gene lookup returns CDR1 SGHNT and CDR2 YENEEA. Trimming removed 5 bases from V and 0 bases from J; junction bases left unmatched: 13. The DNA for the CDR3 is TGTGCCAGCAGCAAAACCTCGAGGGACTACGCCTCCTACAATGAGCAGTTCTTC. This sequence encodes CASSKTSRDYASYNEQFF.

In this sample, this clonotype turned up many times. This rearrangement joins TRBV6-1 to TRBJ2-7; 7 nucleotides line up with TRBD1. This CDR3 has 12 amino acids. V was clipped by 6 bases and J by 3 bases; unmatched bases: 2. The germline CDR1 and CDR2 sequences are MNHNS and SASEGT. The CDR3 region is CASRDRDYEQYF. The CDR3 DNA sequence: TGTGCCAGCAGAGACAGGGACTACGAGCAGTACTTC.

The chain joins TRBV6-5 to TRBJ2-7, with unresolved D. This CDR3 has 15 residues. Germline lookup yields CDR1 MNHEY and CDR2 SVGAGI. Trimming left V 0 bases short and J 0 bases short, with 9 bases between. The CDR3 DNA is TGTGCCAGCAGTTACTCAGCGAGGAGCTCCTACGAGCAGTACTTC. Its translation is CASSYSARSSYEQYF.

V is TRBV5-8 and J is TRBJ1-4; a weak D match, TRBD1 (5 bases). The V end lost 4 bases, the J end lost 0 bases, and 13 bases lay between the germline ends. Germline loops: CDR1 SGHTS, CDR2 YDEGEE. This CDR3 contains 16 residues. CDR3 region: CASSHGTDATNEKLFF. In nucleotides, the CDR3 is TGTGCCAGCAGCCACGGGACCGATGCAACTAATGAAAAACTGTTTTTT.

This clonotype has a count of ten or more. The rearrangement uses TRBV18 and TRBJ1-1; D gene ambiguous. V lost 3 bases and J 1 base, leaving 9 bases between the germline ends. The CDR3 spans 14 residues. CDR1 KGHSH and CDR2 LQKENI come from the germline V gene. CDR3 in amino acids: CASSPGQTNTEAFF. For the CDR3, the DNA is TGTGCCAGCTCACCTGGGCAGACGAACACTGAAGCTTTCTTT. The full variable domain, with the rest looked up from reference TRBV18 and TRBJ1-1, is NAGVMQNPRHLVRRRGQEARLRCSPMKGHSHVYWYRQLPEEGLKFMVYLQKENIIDESGMPKERFSAEFPKEGPSILRIQQVVRGDSAAYFCASSPGQTNTEAFFGQGTRLTVV.

Ten or more counts support this clonotype. The V and J genes are TRBV12-3 or TRBV12-4 and TRBJ2-7; no firm D call. The CDR3 loop spans 14 amino acids. The V end was cut by 5 bases, the J end by 0 bases, with 11 bases between. The chain's CDR3 is CASSPEFVSYEQYF. For the CDR3, the DNA is TGTGCCAGCAGTCCCGAGTTCGTCTCCTACGAGCAGTACTTC.